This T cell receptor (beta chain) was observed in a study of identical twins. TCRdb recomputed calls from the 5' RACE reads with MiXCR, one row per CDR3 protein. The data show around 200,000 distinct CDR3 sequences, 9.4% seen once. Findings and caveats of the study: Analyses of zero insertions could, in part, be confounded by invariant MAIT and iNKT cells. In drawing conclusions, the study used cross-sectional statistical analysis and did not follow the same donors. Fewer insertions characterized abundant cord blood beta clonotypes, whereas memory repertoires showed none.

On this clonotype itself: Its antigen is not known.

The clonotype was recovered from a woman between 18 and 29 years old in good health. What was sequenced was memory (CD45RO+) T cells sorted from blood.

Written as DNA, the CDR3 is TGTGCCAGCAGTTTGTCGGCAGGGAGCACTGAAGCTTTCTTT. Protein sequence: CASSLSAGSTEAFF. The chain couples TRBV12-3 or TRBV12-4 to TRBJ1-1, with D possibly matching TRBD1 (5 bases). The ends were cut back, 3 bases at V and 4 bases at J, with 12 bases in the middle. The CDR3 consists of 14 residues.